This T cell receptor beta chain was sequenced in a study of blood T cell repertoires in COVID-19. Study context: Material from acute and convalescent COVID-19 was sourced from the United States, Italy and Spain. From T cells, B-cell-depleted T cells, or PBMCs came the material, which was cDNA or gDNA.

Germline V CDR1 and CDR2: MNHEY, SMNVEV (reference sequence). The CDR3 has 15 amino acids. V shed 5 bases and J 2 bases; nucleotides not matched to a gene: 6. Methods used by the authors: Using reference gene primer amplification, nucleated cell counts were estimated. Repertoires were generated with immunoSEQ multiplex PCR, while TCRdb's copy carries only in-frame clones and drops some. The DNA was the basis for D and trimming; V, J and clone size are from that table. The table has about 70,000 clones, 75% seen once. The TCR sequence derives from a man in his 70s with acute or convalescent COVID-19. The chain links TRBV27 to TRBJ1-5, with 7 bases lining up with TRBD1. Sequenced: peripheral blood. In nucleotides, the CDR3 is TGTGCCAGCAGTCCTTATGGACAGGGCAATCAGCCCCAGCATTTT. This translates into CASSPYGQGNQPQHF.